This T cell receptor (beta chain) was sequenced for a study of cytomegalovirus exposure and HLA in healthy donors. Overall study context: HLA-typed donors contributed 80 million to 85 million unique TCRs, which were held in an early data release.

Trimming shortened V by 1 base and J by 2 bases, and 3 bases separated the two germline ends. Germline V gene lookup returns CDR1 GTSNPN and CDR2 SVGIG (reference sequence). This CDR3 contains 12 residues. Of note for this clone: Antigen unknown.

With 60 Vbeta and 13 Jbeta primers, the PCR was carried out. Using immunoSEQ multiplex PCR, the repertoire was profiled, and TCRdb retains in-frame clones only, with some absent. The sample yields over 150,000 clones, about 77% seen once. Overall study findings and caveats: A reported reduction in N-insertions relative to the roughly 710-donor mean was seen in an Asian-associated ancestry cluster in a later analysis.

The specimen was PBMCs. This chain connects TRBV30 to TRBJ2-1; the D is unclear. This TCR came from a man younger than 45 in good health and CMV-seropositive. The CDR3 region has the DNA TGTGCCTGGAGTGATACCTACAATGAGCAGTTCTTC. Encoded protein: CAWSDTYNEQFF. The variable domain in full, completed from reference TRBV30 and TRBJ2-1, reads SQTIHQWPATLVQPVGSPLSLECTVEGTSNPNLYWYRQAAGRGLQLLFYSVGIGQISSEVPQNLSASRPQDRQFILSSKKLLLSDSGFYLCAWSDTYNEQFFGPGTRLTVL.